The T cell receptor (beta chain) described here comes from a study of beta chain features in type 1 diabetes. Comment on this clone: No antigen is known for it.

Of the isolated RNA, all was reverse transcribed, and so the sequenced material was expressed TCRB transcripts. Clones were read by immunoSEQ multiplex PCR, and TCRdb kept only the in-frame ones, dropping some. The sample has under 300,000 clones, roughly 30% seen once. Study conclusions and caveats: Junctions at VDJ sites from type 1 diabetes patients had fewer insertions and more deletions.

This clonotype was obtained from a man younger than 45 in good health. The sequenced material came from central memory CD4+ T cells from blood.

In nucleotides, the CDR3 is TGTGCCAGCAGCTTATACCCTAGCACAGATACGCAGTATTTT. Translated, it gives CASSLYPSTDTQYF. This chain connects TRBV5-6 to TRBJ2-3; D not resolved. Germline-derived CDR1 and CDR2 are SGHDT and YYEEEE. Trimming shortened V by 2 bases and J by 0 bases, and 7 bases separated the two germline ends. The length of the CDR3 is 14 residues.